This TCR beta chain comes out of a study of EBV T-cell therapy then PD-1 blockade in nasopharyngeal carcinoma (dated by TCRdb to about 2021). Trimming costs V 2 bases and J 6 bases, and their ends lie 3 bases apart. The CDR3 spans 11 residues, from the cysteine through the phenylalanine. The entry retains the CDR3 DNA only, 33 bases that are in frame from base 1. CDR1 is given as SGDLS and CDR2 as YYNGEE, both from the germline V gene. As regards this clone: The antigen this receptor binds is unknown. Base qualities are not recorded, but no much larger clone differs from it by a single base.

The treatment or condition label, read with the paper, signifies: AdE1-LMPpoly-expanded autologous EBV-specific T-cell therapy followed by anti-PD-1 nivolumab. The Qiagen DNeasy Kit was used to extract genomic DNA from the sorted cells. The immunoSEQ platform was used for deep sequencing of the TCR beta chain. The published analysis was carried out like this. Repertoire data analysis was performed with the immunoSEQ Analyzer software. The source is immuneACCESS, and TCRdb retained only in-frame sequences with V and J called. Part of the clones is not carried over; for the studies checked, unresolved V genes explain less than half of this, and the remainder is unexplained. Clonal size and the V and J genes are those of that table, whereas D and trimming came from the DNA. Recorded for this sample are 20,000 or so clones; almost 85% of them occurred a single time. Clones ranked in the top ten supply roughly 30% of the sample.

This TCR derives from a man in his forties with nasopharyngeal carcinoma. Sequenced here: CD8+ T cells from blood, sampled around day 34 from a patient whose treatment included autologous EBV-specific T cells and nivolumab. The sequence links TRBV9 to TRBJ2-1; the D gene assignment is ambiguous. The CDR3 corresponds to CASSVSNEQFF. The sequenced DNA is TGTGCCAGCAGCGTTAGCAATGAGCAGTTCTTC.